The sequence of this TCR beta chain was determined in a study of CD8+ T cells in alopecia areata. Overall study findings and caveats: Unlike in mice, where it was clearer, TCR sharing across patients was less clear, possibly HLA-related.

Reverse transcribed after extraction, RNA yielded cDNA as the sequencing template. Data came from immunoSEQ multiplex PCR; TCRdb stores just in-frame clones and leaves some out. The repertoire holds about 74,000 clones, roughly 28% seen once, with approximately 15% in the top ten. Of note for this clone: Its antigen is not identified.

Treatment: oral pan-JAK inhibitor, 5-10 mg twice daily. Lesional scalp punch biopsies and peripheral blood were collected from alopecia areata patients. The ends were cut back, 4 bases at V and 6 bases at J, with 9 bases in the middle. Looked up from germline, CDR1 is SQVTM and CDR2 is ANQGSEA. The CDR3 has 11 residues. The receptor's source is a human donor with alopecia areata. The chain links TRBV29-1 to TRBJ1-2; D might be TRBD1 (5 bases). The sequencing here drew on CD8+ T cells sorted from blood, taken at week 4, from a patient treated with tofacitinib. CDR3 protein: CSVVETDGYTF. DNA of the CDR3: TGCAGCGTTGTCGAGACAGATGGCTACACCTTC.